This T cell receptor beta chain was captured by sequencing in a study of shared clonotypes between healthy human individuals. This clone was seen a single time. Its target is unknown. The study's findings and limits: Clonotypes shared by all four sorted-subset donors had higher generation probabilities than non-shared clonotypes.

Trimming took 8 bases from V and 2 from J, leaving 10 bases between them. This CDR3 has 13 residues. CDR1 and CDR2 (germline): MNHEY, SMNVEV (reference sequence). The genomic DNA of each subset was split evenly across several immunoSEQ plates. Libraries were prepared by immunoSEQ multiplex PCR; TCRdb keeps only in-frame clonotypes and omits some of them. The sample records roughly 2.2 million clones, 92% being singletons. The gene calls are TRBV27 and TRBJ2-4; D call uncertain. The sample consisted of naive CD4+ T cells from PBMCs. Stated subset: CD45RA+ positively selected. This clonotype was sampled from a man aged 18 to 35 in good health. Some clones in this sample may be carry-over from other donors' samples. The DNA of the CDR3 is TGTGCCAGCCAAGGCAGGACCAAAAACATTCAGTACTTC. Translated, it gives CASQGRTKNIQYF.